Presented here are 9 T cell receptor beta chains from one specimen sequenced in a study of cytomegalovirus exposure and HLA in healthy donors. Profiled with immunoSEQ multiplex PCR; TCRdb holds only in-frame clones, not every one. The sample records 200,000 to 250,000 clones, approximately 80% being singletons. Sequenced: PBMCs. These receptors all come from a woman in her 30s in good health and CMV-seropositive.

This chain connects TRBV7-2 to TRBJ1-5; D uncertain. The CDR3 is 15 amino acids. Germline values: CDR1 SGHTA, CDR2 FQGNSA. Trimming took off 3 bases at V and 0 bases at J, with 9 bases between the two ends. The CDR3 here is CASSLVPFSNQPQHF. The DNA for the CDR3 is TGTGCCAGCAGCTTGGTCCCGTTTAGCAATCAGCCCCAGCATTTT.

This chain links TRBV19 with TRBJ2-3, with no clear D. CDR3 length equals 15 residues. Germline CDR1 and CDR2: LNHDA and SQIVND (reference sequence). The V end lost 6 bases, the J end lost 2 bases, and 15 bases lay between the germline ends. The CDR3 DNA is TGTGCCAGTAGATCGTCTAGTCCATACACAGATACGCAGTATTTT. It encodes CASRSSSPYTDTQYF.

Of note for this clone: A read error may produce the germline difference seen at one junction end. Other nucleotide sequences from this sample produce the same CDR3. J is TRBJ2-5 and V is TRBV2; D gene unclear. The CDR3 has 13 residues. Germline CDR1 and CDR2: SNHLY and FYNNEI. The DNA of the CDR3 is TGTGCCAGTAGTGAGTCAATAGGGGAGACCCAGTACTTC. As protein: CASSESIGETQYF.

This clone has a single count. The chain carries TRBV30 and TRBJ1-4; D gene uncertain. Germline loops: CDR1 GTSNPN, CDR2 SVGIG (reference sequence). This CDR3 has 13 residues. V lost 4 bases and J lost 8, with 14 bases in between. The CDR3 sequence: CAWNQRGNEKLFF. The DNA for the CDR3 is TGTGCCTGGAATCAACGAGGGAACGAAAAACTGTTTTTT.

The chain is built from TRBV5-1 and TRBJ2-1, with TRBD2 matching 8 bases. Trimming at V came to 1 base and at J to 0 bases, leaving 6 bases not matched to a gene. The CDR3 consists of 17 residues. Germline CDR1 is SGHRS and CDR2 is YFSETQ. The CDR3 coding sequence is TGCGCCAGCAGCTTGACCAGCGGGGGAAGCTCCTACAATGAGCAGTTCTTC. The encoded protein is CASSLTSGGSSYNEQFF.

This rearrangement joins TRBV29-1 to TRBJ1-2; 7 bases are a match to TRBD1. After removal of 6 bases from V and 6 bases from J, the junction contained 7 bases not matched to a gene. CDR1 and CDR2 (germline): SQVTM, ANQGSEA. The length of the CDR3 is 12 residues. The CDR3 region has the DNA TGCAGCGTGGGGCAGGGGGGTCATGGCTACACCTTC. Amino acid sequence: CSVGQGGHGYTF.

The V call is TRBV20-1, the J call TRBJ2-2; D is unresolved. The CDR3 is 10 amino acids. Germline-derived CDR1 and CDR2 are DFQATT and SNEGSKA (reference sequence). Trimming stripped 6 bases from V and 6 bases from J, with 5 bases between. CDR3 in DNA: TGCAGTGCATCCGCCGGGGAGCTGTTTTTT. Its translation is CSASAGELFF.

The V and J genes are TRBV12-5 and TRBJ1-2, with D hard to call. The ends were cut back, 1 base at V and 3 bases at J, with 6 bases in the middle. Germline values: CDR1 LGHNT, CDR2 FRNRAP. This CDR3 spans 13 amino acids. DNA for the CDR3: TGTGCTAGTGGTTTGGACGGACACTATGGCTACACCTTC. Its translation: CASGLDGHYGYTF. Using reference TRBV12-5 and TRBJ1-2 for the parts outside the CDR3, the full variable domain is DARVTQTPRHKVTEMGQEVTMRCQPILGHNTVFWYRQTMMQGLELLAYFRNRAPLDDSGMPKDRFSAEMPDATLATLKIQPSEPRDSAVYFCASGLDGHYGYTFGSGTRLTVV.

V and J are TRBV4-1 and TRBJ2-7, with D possibly matching TRBD2 (5 bases). Germline V lookup: CDR1 MGHRA, CDR2 YSYEKL. V lost 2 bases to trimming and J lost 0 bases, with 8 bases between them. The CDR3 length is 14 residues. This chain's CDR3 is CASSQTTSSYEQYF. The DNA for the CDR3 is TGCGCCAGCAGCCAAACCACTAGCTCCTACGAGCAGTACTTC.